The 32 T cell receptor beta chains reported below all come from one sample, sequenced in a study of OX40 agonist ivuxolimab in advanced cancers. Produced via immunoSEQ multiplex PCR; TCRdb's table is partial and in-frame only. The sample has 90,000 to 100,000 clones, about 85% seen once; the top ten hold 3% to 4%. The material was CD4+ or CD8+ T cells sorted from blood, obtained in a trial of the OX40 agonist ivuxolimab. All receptors come from an adult with an advanced solid tumor such as melanoma, head and neck, liver or kidney cancer.

This chain uses TRBV28 with TRBJ2-7, with a possible D match to TRBD1 (6 bases). CDR3 length equals 15 residues. The germline V gene encodes CDR1 MDHEN and CDR2 SYDVKM. V was shortened by 5 bases and J by 5 bases, with 19 bases between the two germline ends. CDR3: CASSPPPRGGHEQYF. The DNA for the CDR3 is TGTGCCAGCAGTCCCCCCCCCAGGGGCGGCCACGAGCAGTACTTC. The entire variable domain, with the rest obtained from reference TRBV28 and TRBJ2-7, is as follows: DVKVTQSSRYLVKRTGEKVFLECVQDMDHENMFWYRQDPGLGLRLIYFSYDVKMKEKGDIPEGYSVSREKKERFSLILESASTNQTSMYLCASSPPPRGGHEQYFGPGTRLTVT.

The count of this clone is one. This CDR3 is CASSETSGAYNEQFF. CDR3 coding DNA: TGTGCCAGCAGTGAAACGTCGGGAGCCTACAATGAGCAGTTCTTC. The chain is built from TRBV25-1 and TRBJ2-1, with a possible D match to TRBD2 (6 bases). The CDR3 loop spans 15 amino acids. In germline, CDR1 is MGHDK, CDR2 SYGVNS. The V gene lost 2 bases and the J gene lost 2 bases, with 10 bases spanning the gap.

The V and J genes are TRBV11-2 and TRBJ2-1; no clear D gene. This CDR3 contains 13 residues. The V end was cut by 1 base, the J end by 4 bases, with 5 bases between. Germline V gives CDR1 SGHAT, CDR2 FQNNGV. The CDR3 sequence is CASSLGRYNEQFF. As DNA, the CDR3 is TGTGCCAGCAGCTTAGGACGGTACAATGAGCAGTTCTTC.

The V gene is TRBV15, the J gene TRBJ2-7; possibly TRBD1 for D (7 bases). The CDR3 has 16 residues. CDR1 is LNHNV and CDR2 is YYDKDF in the germline V gene (reference sequence). The V end lost 4 bases, the J end lost 3 bases, and 19 bases lay between the germline ends. The CDR3 here is CATSKGGTEIHYEQYF. The CDR3 DNA reads as TGTGCCACCAGCAAAGGAGGGACAGAAATCCACTACGAGCAGTACTTC.

In this sample, this clone turned up once. The V and J genes are TRBV7-8 and TRBJ2-7, with D possibly TRBD1 on 5 matching bases. Germline V gives CDR1 SGHVS, CDR2 FQNEAQ. Trimming took off 1 base at V and 5 bases at J, with 9 bases between the two ends. The CDR3 is 13 residues long. CDR3 protein: CASSLVADNEQYF. The CDR3 DNA follows: TGTGCCAGCAGCTTAGTGGCGGACAACGAGCAGTACTTC.

The sample holds one count of this clone. This sample includes further DNA sequences coding for the same CDR3. In nucleotides, the CDR3 is TGTGCCAGCAGTTACGGGCAGGGAGGCTACGAGCAGTACTTC. Translated, it gives CASSYGQGGYEQYF. The J gene is TRBJ2-7, the V gene TRBV6-6; tentative D call: TRBD2 (6 bases). The CDR3 has 14 residues. The germline V and J ends were trimmed by 2 bases and 3 bases, with 11 bases remaining between them. CDR1 is MNHNY and CDR2 is SVGAGI in the germline V gene (reference sequence).

The rearrangement joins TRBV5-8 to TRBJ1-2; D remains unclear. CDR1 is SGHTS and CDR2 is YDEGEE in the germline V gene. The ends were cut back, 5 bases at V and 4 bases at J, with 21 bases in the middle. The CDR3 extends over 16 amino acids. The CDR3 loop is CASSYRVDFDSYGYTF. The CDR3 DNA follows: TGTGCCAGCAGTTATAGGGTCGACTTCGACTCCTATGGCTACACCTTC.

The sample holds a few counts of this clone. The chain joins TRBV7-3 to TRBJ2-7; 8 bases line up with TRBD1. The CDR3 has 14 residues. From germline, CDR1 is SGHTA and CDR2 FQGTGA. The V and J ends lost 11 bases and 5 bases, in that order; junction bases with no gene match: 14. The CDR3 protein is CASAATGELDEQYF. The CDR3 DNA sequence: TGTGCCTCCGCCGCGACAGGGGAGTTAGACGAGCAGTACTTC. The whole variable domain, remainder taken from reference TRBV7-3 and TRBJ2-7, is GAGVSQTPSNKVTEKGKYVELRCDPISGHTALYWYRQSLGQGPEFLIYFQGTGAADDSGLPNDRFFAVRPEGSVSTLKIQRTERGDSAVYLCASAATGELDEQYFGPGTRLTVT.

The CDR3 protein is CASSVGQGAEKLFF. The CDR3 DNA is TGTGCCAGCAGCGTAGGACAGGGGGCGGAAAAACTGTTTTTT. The V and J genes are TRBV9 and TRBJ1-4; 10 positions agree with TRBD1. The germline V gene has CDR1 SGDLS and CDR2 YYNGEE. CDR3 size: 14 residues. The trim removed 0 bases at V and 8 bases at J, leaving 1 base unmatched.

This chain connects TRBV7-2 to TRBJ2-1; no reliable D call. Trimming took off 2 bases at V and 4 bases at J, with 6 bases between the two ends. CDR3 size: 13 residues. The germline V gene encodes CDR1 SGHTA and CDR2 FQGNSA. The chain's CDR3 is CASSLLLYNEQFF. The CDR3 bases are TGTGCCAGCAGCTTATTACTGTACAATGAGCAGTTCTTC.

The J gene is TRBJ2-1, the V gene TRBV4-1; D might be TRBD1 (5 bases). Trimming stripped 3 bases from V and 9 bases from J, with 18 bases between. Per the germline V gene, CDR1 is MGHRA and CDR2 is YSYEKL. The CDR3 is made up of 15 amino acids. This CDR3 is CASSQGAGWAIEQFF. CDR3 sequence (DNA): TGCGCCAGCAGCCAGGGCGCAGGGTGGGCCATTGAGCAGTTCTTC.

This clone is a singleton in its sample. The J gene is TRBJ2-3, the V gene TRBV4-1; 7 bases are shared with TRBD2. CDR1 and CDR2 (germline): MGHRA, YSYEKL. The ends lost 4 bases at V and 5 bases at J; junction bases unmatched: 9. The CDR3 has 15 amino acids. CDR3 coding DNA: TGCGCCAGCAGCCGGGACCTAGCGGAGGAAGATACGCAGTATTTT. Translation: CASSRDLAEEDTQYF.

The CDR3 loop is CASSIWRGSANTGELFF. The CDR3 nucleotides read TGTGCCAGTAGTATTTGGCGAGGGTCGGCGAACACCGGGGAGCTGTTTTTT. This rearrangement joins TRBV19 to TRBJ2-2, with a weak D call TRBD2 (5 bases). Germline V gene sequence: CDR1 LNHDA, CDR2 SQIVND (reference sequence). Trimming removed 3 bases from V and 0 bases from J, with 14 bases in between. The CDR3 runs 17 residues. Variable domain in full (rest from reference TRBV19 and TRBJ2-2): DGGITQSPKYLFRKEGQNVTLSCEQNLNHDAMYWYRQDPGQGLRLIYYSQIVNDFQKGDIAEGYSVSREKKESFPLTVTSAQKNPTAFYLCASSIWRGSANTGELFFGEGSRLTVL.

This clone has just a few counts. This rearrangement joins TRBV6-6 to TRBJ1-5, with D possibly TRBD1 on 5 matching bases. Germline CDR1 reads MNHNY; CDR2 reads SVGAGI (reference sequence). Trimming stripped 4 bases from V and 4 bases from J, with 11 bases between. The CDR3 length is 14 residues. The CDR3: CASSLRDFNQPQHF. The CDR3 DNA sequence: TGTGCCAGCAGTTTAAGGGACTTTAATCAGCCCCAGCATTTT.

This rearrangement joins TRBV7-6 to TRBJ2-5; the match to TRBD2 covers 8 bases. The V segment lost 5 bases and the J segment 5 bases; nucleotides outside the gene matches: 7. The CDR3 has 14 amino acids. Germline V CDR1 and CDR2: SGHVS, FNYEAQ. The CDR3 DNA reads TGTGCCAGCAGCCTCCTTAGCGGGAAGGAGACCCAGTACTTC. Protein sequence: CASSLLSGKETQYF.

The chain combines TRBV27 with TRBJ2-5, with D maybe TRBD1 (5 bases). The CDR3 runs 15 residues. Germline V gives CDR1 MNHEY, CDR2 SMNVEV (reference sequence). With 6 bases removed from V and 0 bases from J, the gap between germline ends came to 14 bases. CDR3 protein: CASSLDSNDQETQYF. The CDR3 DNA follows: TGTGCCAGCAGCCTCGACAGTAATGACCAAGAGACCCAGTACTTC.

V usage is TRBV6-6 and J usage is TRBJ1-5, with D uncertain. The CDR3 is 15 residues long. Per germline, CDR1 MNHNY and CDR2 SVGAGI (reference sequence). The V end lost 2 bases, the J end lost 2 bases, and 10 bases lay between the germline ends. The CDR3 loop is CASSYQSGGNQPQHF. In DNA, the CDR3 is TGTGCCAGCAGTTACCAATCCGGGGGCAATCAGCCCCAGCATTTT.

The gene calls are TRBV18 and TRBJ2-6; no reliable D call. The CDR3 consists of 14 residues. V lost 6 bases, J lost 0 bases, and 6 bases lay in between. The germline CDR1 and CDR2 sequences are KGHSH and LQKENI. CDR3 sequence: CASSQSSGANVLTF. In nucleotides, the CDR3 is TGTGCCAGCTCCCAGAGCTCTGGGGCCAACGTCCTGACTTTC.

The chain carries TRBV4-1 and TRBJ2-2; D not certain. The CDR3 runs to 16 residues. With 0 bases removed from V and 3 bases from J, the gap between germline ends came to 11 bases. Germline-derived CDR1 and CDR2 are MGHRA and YSYEKL. The DNA for the CDR3 is TGCGCCAGCAGCCAAGATTATCCCCGGGACACCGGGGAGCTGTTTTTT. It encodes CASSQDYPRDTGELFF.

This chain joins TRBV9 and TRBJ2-7; no definite D call. Germline V lookup: CDR1 SGDLS, CDR2 YYNGEE. V was shortened by 4 bases and J by 5 bases, with 10 bases between the two germline ends. The CDR3 extends over 12 amino acids. The DNA of the CDR3 is TGTGCCAGCAGCACCGTAGATAACGAGCAGTACTTC. It translates to CASSTVDNEQYF.

V is TRBV28 and J is TRBJ2-5; D is perhaps TRBD2 (5 bases). The end of the DNA fits TRBJ2-7 better, so the J call may be wrong. Germline CDR1 and CDR2: MDHEN and SYDVKM. The CDR3 runs 12 residues. CDR3 DNA: TGTGCCAGCAGTTCCCCGGGATACGAGCAGTACTTC. Its translation is CASSSPGYEQYF.

The V gene is TRBV19, the J gene TRBJ1-2; D is undetermined. Per germline, CDR1 LNHDA and CDR2 SQIVND (reference sequence). V was pared by 2 bases and J by 0 bases, with 7 bases between. The CDR3 consists of 14 residues. The CDR3 region has the DNA TGTGCCAGTAGTATAACACAGACTAACTATGGCTACACCTTC. This codes for CASSITQTNYGYTF.

The chain joins TRBV7-2 to TRBJ2-3; no clear D gene. Trimming left V 1 base short and J 5 bases short, with 7 bases between. The CDR3 consists of 13 residues. Germline CDR1 and CDR2: SGHTA and FQGNSA. In DNA, the CDR3 is TGTGCCAGCAGCTTAGGGCAGGTAGATACGCAGTATTTT. This codes for CASSLGQVDTQYF.

The chain employs TRBV27 and TRBJ2-1, with 7 bases fitting TRBD1. Germline CDR1 reads MNHEY; CDR2 reads SMNVEV (reference sequence). The CDR3 sequence is 17 residues long. V was pared by 0 bases and J by 5 bases, with 10 bases of the junction left unmatched. DNA for the CDR3: TGTGCCAGCAGTTTATCGATTCGACAGGGAGTCCACAATGAGCAGTTCTTC. Translated: CASSLSIRQGVHNEQFF.

The chain employs TRBV2 and TRBJ1-1, with TRBD1 as a possible D gene (5 bases). In germline, CDR1 is SNHLY, CDR2 FYNNEI. The CDR3 is 13 amino acids. With 6 bases removed from V and 6 bases from J, the gap between germline ends came to 14 bases. CDR3 sequence: CASRDNSDSEAFF. CDR3 DNA: TGTGCCAGCAGGGACAACTCGGATTCTGAAGCTTTCTTT.

The chain's CDR3 is CASSLRGQISGRDNEQFF. For the CDR3, the DNA is TGTGCCAGCAGCTTAAGGGGCCAGATTAGCGGGAGGGACAATGAGCAGTTCTTC. The chain combines TRBV7-3 with TRBJ2-1; 11 nucleotides line up with TRBD2. CDR1 SGHTA and CDR2 FQGTGA come from the germline V gene. The CDR3 runs to 18 residues. After removal of 1 base from V and 5 bases from J, the junction contained 10 bases not matched to a gene.

The chain joins TRBV27 to TRBJ2-5; a possible D gene is TRBD2 (6 bases). Trimming took off 6 bases at V and 4 bases at J, with 15 bases between the two ends. There are 14 residues in the CDR3. The germline V gene encodes CDR1 MNHEY and CDR2 SMNVEV (reference sequence). Here the CDR3 reads CASSGRDFLETQYF. CDR3 DNA sequence: TGTGCCAGCAGCGGTCGGGACTTTTTAGAGACCCAGTACTTC.

This clone has just a few counts. The chain links TRBV5-4 to TRBJ2-3; D is perhaps TRBD1 (5 bases). Trimming cost V 4 bases and J 5 bases, with 20 bases left between them. Germline values: CDR1 SGHNT, CDR2 YYREEE (reference sequence). The CDR3 is 16 amino acids. CDR3 DNA: TGTGCCAGCAGCAAAAAGACCAGGGCATTTGGAGATACGCAGTATTTT. As protein: CASSKKTRAFGDTQYF. Looking up the rest from reference TRBV5-4 and TRBJ2-3 gives the full variable domain: ETGVTQSPTHLIKTRGQQVTLRCSSQSGHNTVSWYQQALGQGPQFIFQYYREEENGRGNFPPRFSGLQFPNYSSELNVNALELDDSALYLCASSKKTRAFGDTQYFGPGTRLTVL.

The chain carries TRBV11-1 and TRBJ2-7, with D possibly matching TRBD2 (6 bases). The CDR3 runs to 14 residues. Germline V gene sequence: CDR1 SGHAT, CDR2 FQDESV (reference sequence). Trimming took off 1 base at V and 6 bases at J, with 13 bases between the two ends. The CDR3 spells CASSLDGGTLEQYF. The CDR3 DNA reads TGTGCCAGCAGCTTAGATGGCGGGACGCTCGAGCAGTACTTC.

J is TRBJ2-1 and V is TRBV7-3; 8 bases map to TRBD2. V lost 1 base to trimming and J lost 8 bases; unmatched junction nucleotides: 7. The CDR3 contains 15 residues. In germline, CDR1 is SGHTA, CDR2 FQGTGA. The CDR3 coding sequence is TGTGCCAGCAGCTTAAACGGGAGGGCCGTCGATGAGCAGTTCTTC. Translated, it gives CASSLNGRAVDEQFF.

The count of this clone is one. The J gene is TRBJ2-3, the V gene TRBV27; 16 nucleotides match TRBD2. V lost 5 bases to trimming and J lost 1 base; unmatched junction nucleotides: 6. Germline V CDR1 and CDR2: MNHEY, SMNVEV (reference sequence). The CDR3 runs to 18 residues. CDR3 in DNA: TGTGCCAGCAGTGGGACTAGCGGGAGGGCCCGGGGCACAGATACGCAGTATTTT. This sequence encodes CASSGTSGRARGTDTQYF.

This sequence joins TRBV4-1 and TRBJ2-4; D uncertain. CDR1 is MGHRA, CDR2 YSYEKL, per germline. Trimming stripped 4 bases from V and 0 bases from J, with 25 bases between. The CDR3 has 20 residues. Written as DNA, the CDR3 is TGCGCCAGCAGCCTGTTTGAGGCTACTCCTGGCTCTCTAGCCAAAAACATTCAGTACTTC. Amino acids: CASSLFEATPGSLAKNIQYF.